The 13 T cell receptor beta chains below come from one sample, sequenced in a study of Graves' ophthalmopathy and Graves' hyperthyroidism. The study amplified TCR beta CDR3 regions using RNA transcripts. HTBI-primed first-round RT-PCR preceded second-round multiplex PCR. TCRdb ran MiXCR on the multiplex PCR reads and lists one entry per CDR3 protein. The sample records about 420,000 distinct CDR3 sequences, over 20% being singletons. The sequencing sample was made of peripheral blood. Source of these receptors: a woman aged 18 to 35 with stable Graves' hyperthyroidism.

Ten or more counts support this clonotype. The chain is built from TRBV10-1 and TRBJ1-2; D is uncertain. V gave up 0 bases and J gave up 8 bases, with 16 bases separating them. Germline V gives CDR1 WNHNN, CDR2 SYGVQD (reference sequence). The CDR3 consists of 15 residues. The CDR3 loop is CASSESSRGMWGYTF. As DNA, the CDR3 is TGCGCCAGCAGTGAGTCGAGCCGAGGGATGTGGGGCTACACCTTC.

The chain has TRBV19 and TRBJ2-3; the D gene is possibly TRBD1 (5 bases). The germline CDR1 and CDR2 sequences are LNHDA and SQIVND (reference sequence). Trimming removed 2 bases at V and 3 bases at J, with 12 bases between. The CDR3 is 15 amino acids. The CDR3 nucleotides read TGTGCCAGTAGTATAAAGGCAGGGTGGACAGATACGCAGTATTTT. Its protein product is CASSIKAGWTDTQYF.

The sample holds many counts of this clonotype. The V call is TRBV20-1, the J call TRBJ2-5, with a possible D match to TRBD2 (6 bases). With 5 bases removed from V and 2 bases from J, the gap between germline ends came to 12 bases. The CDR3 loop spans 13 amino acids. CDR1 is DFQATT and CDR2 is SNEGSKA in the germline V gene (reference sequence). DNA of the CDR3: TGCAGTGCTTCCCGGGAGCCACAAGAGACCCAGTACTTC. Residues: CSASREPQETQYF.

This clonotype was counted ten times or more. The rearrangement links TRBV19 to TRBJ2-3, with D unresolved. CDR1 is LNHDA and CDR2 is SQIVND in the germline V gene (reference sequence). This CDR3 region has 15 residues. Trimming removed 3 bases at V and 6 bases at J, with 16 bases between. CDR3 sequence reads: CASSINPDLMDTQYF. CDR3 coding DNA: TGTGCCAGTAGTATTAACCCCGATTTGATGGATACGCAGTATTTT.

The chain is built from TRBV30 and TRBJ2-5; 8 bases map to TRBD1. The length of the CDR3 is 14 residues. CDR1 and CDR2 from the germline V gene are GTSNPN and SVGIG (reference sequence). The junction had 4 bases not matched to a gene; V was cut back by 0 bases and J by 4 bases. The CDR3 DNA reads TGTGCCTGGAGTGTCTTAGACAGGGGAGAGACCCAGTACTTC. Its protein is CAWSVLDRGETQYF.

This clonotype has just a few counts. CDR3 coding DNA: TGTGCCAGCACCTCTCGACAGGGGGCGAACACTGAAGCTTTCTTT. This gives the protein CASTSRQGANTEAFF. This chain connects TRBV6-1 to TRBJ1-1; TRBD1 matches 10 bases. The germline CDR1 and CDR2 sequences are MNHNS and SASEGT. The junction had 6 bases not matched to a gene; V was cut back by 7 bases and J by 1 base. The CDR3 runs 15 residues.

As to this clonotype: The junction differs from germline at one of its ends, possibly a read error. The chain combines TRBV18 with TRBJ2-7; 7 bases agree with TRBD1. Germline assignment: CDR1 KGHSH and CDR2 LQKENI. The CDR3 length is 15 residues. The DNA for the CDR3 is TGTGCCAGCTCACTTACAGGGGTGTCCACCTACGATCAGTACTTC. Protein: CASSLTGVSTYDQYF.

This clonotype has ten or more counts. This sequence joins TRBV28 and TRBJ2-5; D remains unclear. The V end lost 1 base, the J end lost 2 bases, and 5 bases lay between the germline ends. CDR1 MDHEN and CDR2 SYDVKM come from the germline V gene. The CDR3 totals 13 residues. CDR3 protein: CASSLSGQETQYF. The DNA of the CDR3 is TGTGCCAGCAGTTTATCAGGTCAAGAGACCCAGTACTTC.

This clonotype was observed many times. The chain has TRBV7-6 and TRBJ2-7; 10 nucleotides align to TRBD2. CDR1 is SGHVS and CDR2 is FNYEAQ in the germline V gene. Losses at the gene ends were 0 bases for V and 5 bases for J; bases not matched to a gene: 4. The CDR3 totals 15 residues. The CDR3: CASSLAPSGSHEQYF. CDR3 nucleotides: TGTGCCAGCAGCTTAGCGCCTAGCGGGAGCCACGAGCAGTACTTC.

This clonotype was counted ten times or more. The rearrangement uses TRBV6-1 and TRBJ2-1, with D tentatively TRBD2 (5 bases). The CDR3 sequence is 12 residues long. Trimming pared 6 bases from V and 3 bases from J, leaving 6 bases between. Germline V lookup: CDR1 MNHNS, CDR2 SASEGT. CDR3 loop: CASRRDYNEQFF. The CDR3 nucleotides read TGTGCCAGCAGGAGGGACTACAATGAGCAGTTCTTC.

This clonotype has a single count. As DNA, the CDR3 is TGTGCCAGCAGTTTATATAAGACTAGCCGTGGTGGCGGGGAGCTGTTTTTT. Translating it yields CASSLYKTSRGGGELFF. The rearrangement joins TRBV27 to TRBJ2-2, with 7 bases matching TRBD2. Germline V gene data show CDR1 as MNHEY and CDR2 as SMNVEV (reference sequence). Trimming cost V 1 base and J 7 bases; bases outside gene matches: 12. The CDR3 length is 17 residues.

This clonotype was counted between two and nine times. This rearrangement joins TRBV4-1 to TRBJ1-1; no clear D gene. Germline CDR1 reads MGHRA; CDR2 reads YSYEKL. Trimming left V 3 bases short and J 1 base short, with 6 bases between. This CDR3 contains 13 residues. CDR3 nucleotides: TGCGCCAGCAGCCATACAGCGAACACTGAAGCTTTCTTT. Translating it yields CASSHTANTEAFF.

This chain links TRBV28 with TRBJ2-7; D might be TRBD1 (5 bases). Germline V gives CDR1 MDHEN, CDR2 SYDVKM. CDR3 size: 16 residues. V lost 6 bases, J lost 5 bases, and 23 bases lay in between. The CDR3 loop is CASSWGMGKQDHEQYF. The CDR3 DNA follows: TGTGCCAGCAGCTGGGGCATGGGCAAACAAGACCACGAGCAGTACTTC.